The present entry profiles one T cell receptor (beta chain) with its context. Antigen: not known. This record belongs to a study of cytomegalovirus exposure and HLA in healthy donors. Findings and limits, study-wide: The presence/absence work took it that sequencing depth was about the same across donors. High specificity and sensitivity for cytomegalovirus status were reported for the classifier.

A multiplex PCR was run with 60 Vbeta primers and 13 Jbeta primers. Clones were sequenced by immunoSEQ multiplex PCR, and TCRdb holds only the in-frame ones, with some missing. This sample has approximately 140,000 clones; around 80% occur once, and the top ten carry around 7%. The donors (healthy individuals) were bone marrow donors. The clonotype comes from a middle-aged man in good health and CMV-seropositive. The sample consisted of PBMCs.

CDR3: CASSLSPRGNQPQHF. The CDR3, as DNA: TGTGCCAGCTCACTCTCCCCCAGGGGGAATCAGCCCCAGCATTTT. The chain has TRBV18 and TRBJ1-5, with TRBD1 identical over 7 bases. The V segment lost 4 bases and the J segment 4 bases; nucleotides outside the gene matches: 7. The CDR3 runs to 15 residues. Germline values: CDR1 KGHSH, CDR2 LQKENI.